These 25 T cell receptor beta chains share one sample of origin, sequenced in a study of technical replicates of blood from a few donors. Here immunoSEQ multiplex PCR was the method, and the copy in TCRdb shows in-frame clones only, minus some. The sample has about 89,000 clones; 90% to 95% are singletons. Material for sequencing was T cells isolated from PBMCs. These receptors all come from a human donor in good health.

The chain recombines TRBV25-1 with TRBJ1-1; D not resolved. In germline, CDR1 is MGHDK, CDR2 SYGVNS. Trimming stripped 4 bases from V and 0 bases from J, with 6 bases between. This CDR3 contains 13 residues. CDR3 protein: CASSVGVNTEAFF. The CDR3 nucleotides are TGTGCCAGCAGTGTGGGCGTGAACACTGAAGCTTTCTTT. The full variable domain, with the rest looked up from reference TRBV25-1 and TRBJ1-1, is EADIYQTPRYLVIGTGKKITLECSQTMGHDKMYWYQQDPGMELHLIHYSYGVNSTEKGDLSSESTVSRIRTEHFPLTLESARPSHTSQYLCASSVGVNTEAFFGQGTRLTVV.

The chain joins TRBV7-9 to TRBJ1-1; D is unclear. The CDR3 spans 15 residues. Germline CDR1 reads SEHNR; CDR2 reads FQNEAQ (reference sequence). V lost 5 bases to trimming and J lost 1 base, with 14 bases between them. The CDR3 nucleotides are TGTGCCAGCAGCCCCGCGAGGGCGGGGAACACTGAAGCTTTCTTT. It codes for CASSPARAGNTEAFF.

The V call is TRBV7-9, the J call TRBJ1-2, with 7 bases fitting TRBD1. Germline CDR1 SEHNR, CDR2 FQNEAQ (reference sequence). V trimming: 5 bases; J trimming: 8 bases; junction bases outside the gene matches: 8. The CDR3 has 13 amino acids. In DNA, the CDR3 is TGTGCCAGCAGCCCGGGACAGCCAAGGGGCTACACCTTC. It is translated as CASSPGQPRGYTF. The full variable domain, with the rest looked up from reference TRBV7-9 and TRBJ1-2, is DTGVSQNPRHKITKRGQNVTFRCDPISEHNRLYWYRQTLGQGPEFLTYFQNEAQLEKSRLLSDRFSAERPKGSFSTLEIQRTEQGDSAMYLCASSPGQPRGYTFGSGTRLTVV.

The J gene is TRBJ1-5, the V gene TRBV5-6; D unclear. CDR3 length: 14 amino acids. The germline gives CDR1 SGHDT, CDR2 YYEEEE. Trimming removed 4 bases from V and 3 bases from J, with 11 bases in between. The CDR3 bases are TGTGCCAGCAGCCGAGGCGGGGTCAATCAGCCCCAGCATTTT. The encoded protein is CASSRGGVNQPQHF.

The chain recombines TRBV2 with TRBJ2-7, with 14 bases identical to TRBD2. The CDR3 consists of 15 residues. Germline assignment: CDR1 SNHLY and CDR2 FYNNEI. Losses at the gene ends were 3 bases for V and 7 bases for J; bases not matched to a gene: 5. The CDR3 is CASSDGLAGGIEQYF. CDR3 DNA: TGTGCCAGCAGTGACGGACTAGCGGGAGGAATTGAGCAGTACTTC. The entire variable domain, with the rest obtained from reference TRBV2 and TRBJ2-7, is as follows: EPEVTQTPSHQVTQMGQEVILRCVPISNHLYFYWYRQILGQKVEFLVSFYNNEISEKSEIFDDQFSVERPDGSNFTLKIRSTKLEDSAMYFCASSDGLAGGIEQYFGPGTRLTVT.

The genes are TRBV28 and TRBJ2-5, with 8 bases aligning to TRBD2. Trimming cost V 2 bases and J 4 bases; bases outside gene matches: 0. This CDR3 has 13 residues. CDR1 and CDR2 from the germline V gene are MDHEN and SYDVKM. CDR3 DNA: TGTGCCAGCAGTTTACTAGCGGGAGAGACCCAGTACTTC. Translated: CASSLLAGETQYF.

The chain has TRBV5-1 and TRBJ1-5, with D hard to call. The ends were cut back, 3 bases at V and 2 bases at J, with 12 bases in the middle. CDR1 is SGHRS, CDR2 YFSETQ, per germline. This CDR3 spans 15 amino acids. CDR3 region: CASSSTTIGNQPQHF. In nucleotides, the CDR3 is TGCGCCAGCAGCTCAACTACGATCGGCAATCAGCCCCAGCATTTT.

The chain has TRBV9 and TRBJ2-7, with TRBD1 identical over 7 bases. V lost 3 bases and J lost 1; bases outside the gene matches: 7. CDR1 is SGDLS, CDR2 YYNGEE, per germline. The CDR3 is 15 amino acids. CDR3 sequence (DNA): TGTGCCAGCAGCGCCCGGGACAGCCTTTCCTACGAGCAGTACTTC. As protein: CASSARDSLSYEQYF.

The V gene is TRBV28, the J gene TRBJ2-1; 13 bases are a match to TRBD2. Germline assignment: CDR1 MDHEN and CDR2 SYDVKM. The CDR3 is 16 residues long. After removal of 4 bases from V and 5 bases from J, the junction contained 5 bases not matched to a gene. The CDR3 spells CASSSLGLAGDNEQFF. Written as DNA, the CDR3 is TGTGCCAGCAGTTCCCTAGGACTAGCGGGAGACAATGAGCAGTTCTTC.

The CDR3 here is CASSLDQGIQYF. CDR3 DNA sequence: TGTGCCAGCAGCTTAGATCAGGGCATTCAGTACTTC. J is TRBJ2-4 and V is TRBV11-3, with D perhaps matching TRBD1 (5 bases). Germline V CDR1 and CDR2: SGHNT, YENEEA. Trimming cost V 0 bases and J 9 bases, with 6 bases left between them. The CDR3 contains 12 residues.

The CDR3 sequence is CASSYMGRGYTEAFF. The CDR3 region has the DNA TGTGCCAGCAGTTACATGGGCAGGGGATACACTGAAGCTTTCTTT. The chain recombines TRBV6-5 with TRBJ1-1, with D possibly being TRBD1 (6 bases). V lost 2 bases and J lost 3, with 13 bases in between. Per germline, CDR1 MNHEY and CDR2 SVGAGI. CDR3 size: 15 residues.

The chain joins TRBV5-1 to TRBJ2-7; no definite D call. The V gene's germline CDR1 is SGHRS and CDR2 YFSETQ. The CDR3 sequence is 13 residues long. The V and J ends lost 3 bases and 2 bases respectively, with 9 bases between them. The CDR3 bases are TGCGCCAGCAGCTCTTCCGAGGCCTACGAGCAGTACTTC. Its translation: CASSSSEAYEQYF.

This rearrangement joins TRBV11-1 to TRBJ2-7; 7 nucleotides align to TRBD1. The CDR3 has 14 amino acids. The germline CDR1 and CDR2 sequences are SGHAT and FQDESV (reference sequence). With V trimmed by 5 bases and J by 1 base, 5 bases remained unmatched. CDR3 sequence (DNA): TGTGCCAGCAGCAGGAGACAGGGTTCCTACGAGCAGTACTTC. Encoded protein: CASSRRQGSYEQYF.

V usage is TRBV5-1 and J usage is TRBJ2-2; TRBD1 matches 9 bases. With V trimmed by 5 bases and J by 5 bases, 1 base remained unmatched. This CDR3 region has 13 residues. Per germline, CDR1 SGHRS and CDR2 YFSETQ. The CDR3 reads CASSGQGTGELFF. The CDR3 coding sequence is TGCGCCAGCAGTGGACAGGGGACCGGGGAGCTGTTTTTT.

The V and J genes are TRBV6-5 and TRBJ2-1; TRBD2 matches 14 bases. Germline V lookup: CDR1 MNHEY, CDR2 SVGAGI. The CDR3 covers 15 residues. J gave up 9 bases and V 5 bases, and 6 bases lay outside the gene matches. The CDR3 here is CASSPGTSGSSEQFF. The CDR3 DNA reads as TGTGCCAGCAGTCCCGGGACTAGCGGGAGTTCTGAGCAGTTCTTC.

The table lists this clone with a count of one. The rearrangement joins TRBV10-3 to TRBJ2-7; 10 bases align to TRBD2. V shed 8 bases and J 4 bases; nucleotides not matched to a gene: 14. CDR1 and CDR2 (germline): ENHRY, SYGVKD. CDR3 size: 16 residues. The CDR3 nucleotides are TGTGCCATCTCCAATGAGACCGGGACTAGCGCATACGAGCAGTACTTC. Its protein is CAISNETGTSAYEQYF.

The rearrangement links TRBV14 to TRBJ1-2; D not resolved. Germline CDR1 reads SGHDN; CDR2 reads FVKESK. The length of the CDR3 is 14 residues. Between the trimmed V and J ends, which lost 0 bases and 6 bases, there was a span of 11 bases. The CDR3 spells CASSQDRTVDGYTF. The CDR3 nucleotides read TGTGCCAGCAGCCAAGATAGGACTGTGGATGGCTACACCTTC. Full variable domain (rest looked up from reference TRBV14 and TRBJ1-2): EAGVTQFPSHSVIEKGQTVTLRCDPISGHDNLYWYRRVMGKEIKFLLHFVKESKQDESGMPNNRFLAERTGGTYSTLKVQPAELEDSGVYFCASSQDRTVDGYTFGSGTRLTVV.

J is TRBJ2-1 and V is TRBV11-1, with 7 bases lining up with TRBD1. The germline V gene has CDR1 SGHAT and CDR2 FQDESV (reference sequence). Trimming at V came to 2 bases and at J to 4 bases, leaving 11 bases not matched to a gene. The CDR3 totals 17 residues. CDR3 loop: CASSLWVGQDYYNEQFF. The DNA for the CDR3 is TGTGCCAGCAGCTTATGGGTCGGACAGGATTATTACAATGAGCAGTTCTTC.

V gene TRBV7-9 combines with J gene TRBJ1-1, with TRBD1 matching 7 bases. The CDR3 runs to 14 residues. J lost 8 bases, V lost 2 bases, and 8 bases had no gene match. Germline CDR1 is SEHNR and CDR2 is FQNEAQ (reference sequence). The CDR3 nucleotides read TGTGCCAGCAGCTTAACTTCCGGGACAGCAGAAGCTTTCTTT. Translating gives CASSLTSGTAEAFF.

The V gene is TRBV11-3, the J gene TRBJ2-1, with D perhaps TRBD2 (5 bases). The CDR3 totals 15 residues. The germline V and J ends were trimmed by 5 bases and 9 bases, with 20 bases remaining between them. Germline loops: CDR1 SGHNT, CDR2 YENEEA. For the CDR3, the DNA is TGTGCCAGCAGCACTGAGGGAAGGAGTGGCGGTGAGCAGTTCTTC. It specifies CASSTEGRSGGEQFF. Full variable domain (remainder filled in from reference TRBV11-3 and TRBJ2-1): EAGVVQSPRYKIIEKKQPVAFWCNPISGHNTLYWYLQNLGQGPELLIRYENEEAVDDSQLPKDRFSAERLKGVDSTLKIQPAELGDSAVYLCASSTEGRSGGEQFFGPGTRLTVL.

The CDR3 is CSVGGTMNTEAFF. The CDR3 DNA sequence: TGCAGCGTCGGGGGTACCATGAACACTGAAGCTTTCTTT. The chain carries TRBV29-1 and TRBJ1-1, with a tentative D call TRBD1 (5 bases). The CDR3 contains 13 residues. The V end lost 6 bases, the J end lost 0 bases, and 11 bases lay between the germline ends. CDR1 and CDR2 (germline): SQVTM, ANQGSEA.

V usage is TRBV28 and J usage is TRBJ2-5; D unclear. The CDR3 consists of 14 residues. CDR1 and CDR2 from the germline V gene are MDHEN and SYDVKM. Trimming cost V 2 bases and J 5 bases, with 12 bases left between them. The CDR3, as DNA: TGTGCCAGCAGTTTAGGGCCACTGATCGAGACCCAGTACTTC. It encodes CASSLGPLIETQYF.

This chain joins TRBV19 and TRBJ2-6, with D perhaps TRBD1 (6 bases). This CDR3 comprises 14 residues. Per the germline V gene, CDR1 is LNHDA and CDR2 is SQIVND (reference sequence). Deletions cut 9 bases from V and 2 bases from J, with 11 bases between. The DNA of the CDR3 is TGTGCCAGCATCCACAGGGCTGGGGCCAACGTCCTGACTTTC. Translation: CASIHRAGANVLTF.

The chain joins TRBV2 to TRBJ1-2; D is uncertain. The CDR3 covers 12 residues. From germline, CDR1 is SNHLY and CDR2 FYNNEI. The germline V and J ends were trimmed by 5 bases and 5 bases, with 9 bases remaining between them. The CDR3 sequence: CASSLASYGYTF. CDR3 nucleotide sequence: TGTGCCAGCAGTCTGGCCTCGTATGGCTACACCTTC.

This clone came up once. The chain links TRBV5-1 to TRBJ1-2, with 9 positions matching TRBD1. CDR1 and CDR2 (germline): SGHRS, YFSETQ. This CDR3 has 15 residues. Losses at the gene ends were 4 bases for V and 1 base for J; bases not matched to a gene: 5. The CDR3, as DNA: TGCGCCAGCAGCCCCCCGGGACAGGGTAACTATGGCTACACCTTC. Amino acids: CASSPPGQGNYGYTF.